Below are 24 T cell receptor beta chains sequenced from a single sample in a study of T cells in Graves' hyperthyroidism and ophthalmopathy. Researchers took RNA transcripts and amplified the TCR beta CDR3 regions from them. Researchers ran a first-round RT-PCR on the TCR CDR3 using the HTBI primer set. One entry per CDR3 protein, called by TCRdb with MiXCR from the multiplex PCR reads. The sample lists around 300,000 distinct CDR3 sequences; roughly 13% were seen once. The sequencing input was blood. The receptors here all came from a woman aged 25-40 years with Graves' hyperthyroidism that later progressed to Graves' ophthalmopathy.

Note on this clonotype: The junction shows a germline mismatch at one end, possibly a read error. J is TRBJ2-7 and V is TRBV6-1; D is undetermined. CDR1 and CDR2 from the germline V gene are MNHNS and SASEGT. There are 13 residues in the CDR3. Here the CDR3 reads CASSQVSDYEQYF. In DNA, the CDR3 is TGCGCCAGCAGCCAAGTGAGTGATTACGAGCAGTACTTC.

V gene TRBV29-1 combines with J gene TRBJ1-2; tentative D call: TRBD1 (5 bases). The germline gives CDR1 SQVTM, CDR2 ANQGSEA. CDR3 length: 13 residues. Trimming pared 8 bases from V and 4 bases from J, leaving 17 bases between. CDR3 sequence reads: CSSFKIGGYGYTF. CDR3 in DNA: TGCAGCTCATTTAAGATTGGGGGCTATGGCTACACCTTC.

This clonotype has ten or more counts. The V call is TRBV7-2, the J call TRBJ2-7, with D unclear. Trimming took 4 bases from V and 2 from J, leaving 9 bases between them. Germline CDR1 and CDR2: SGHTA and FQGNSA. The CDR3 consists of 13 residues. This CDR3 is CASSSQPAYEQYF. Here the CDR3 DNA reads TGTGCCAGCAGCTCACAGCCCGCCTACGAGCAGTACTTC.

Of note for this clonotype: Just one base apart from a much larger clone, this may be a read error. This chain links TRBV28 with TRBJ2-1; D is ambiguous. Germline V lookup: CDR1 MDHEN, CDR2 SYDVKM. CDR3 size: 11 residues. The V and J ends lost 6 bases and 11 bases respectively, with 11 bases between them. The DNA for the CDR3 is TGTGCCAGCAGCGCGACATATCAGCAGTTCTTC. It yields the protein CASSATYQQFF.

Ten or more counts support this clonotype. The J gene is TRBJ2-7, the V gene TRBV5-8, with 7 positions matching TRBD1. Per the germline V gene, CDR1 is SGHTS and CDR2 is YDEGEE. This CDR3 is built from 14 residues. V shed 3 bases, J shed 7 bases, and the junction held 10 bases outside the gene matches. In nucleotides, the CDR3 is TGTGCCAGCAGCTGGGACAGTTTCGTGGGGGAGCAGTACTTC. As protein: CASSWDSFVGEQYF.

This clonotype was counted many times. V gene TRBV6-1 combines with J gene TRBJ2-3; no clear D. The CDR3 covers 15 residues. V dropped 5 bases and J dropped 1 base, with 13 bases sitting between them. Germline V gives CDR1 MNHNS, CDR2 SASEGT. The CDR3 spells CASSYTRTGTDTQYF. In DNA, the CDR3 is TGTGCCAGCAGTTACACAAGGACGGGCACAGATACGCAGTATTTT.

This clonotype occurred many times. V usage is TRBV7-9 and J usage is TRBJ2-7; possible D gene TRBD2, 6 bases. Looked up from germline, CDR1 is SEHNR and CDR2 is FQNEAQ (reference sequence). V was clipped by 3 bases and J by 4 bases, with 19 bases between them. The CDR3 spans 16 residues. The CDR3 DNA sequence: TGTGCCAGCAGCTTTAGCGGAGGGGTAACGCCGTACGAGCAGTACTTC. This translates into CASSFSGGVTPYEQYF. Filled out from reference TRBV7-9 and TRBJ2-7, the complete variable domain reads DTGVSQNPRHKITKRGQNVTFRCDPISEHNRLYWYRQTLGQGPEFLTYFQNEAQLEKSRLLSDRFSAERPKGSFSTLEIQRTEQGDSAMYLCASSFSGGVTPYEQYFGPGTRLTVT.

This clonotype was detected a few times. The chain couples TRBV4-3 to TRBJ1-2; D is ambiguous. V dropped 0 bases and J dropped 13 bases, with 15 bases sitting between them. Germline CDR1 reads LGHNA; CDR2 reads YSLEER. CDR3 length: 13 amino acids. The CDR3 region is CASSQEGRALSTF. The CDR3 coding sequence is TGCGCCAGCAGCCAAGAAGGGAGAGCTTTAAGCACCTTC.

The chain joins TRBV28 to TRBJ1-1; D call uncertain. The CDR3 is 13 residues long. V was shortened by 7 bases and J by 7 bases, with 16 bases between the two germline ends. Germline CDR1 is MDHEN and CDR2 is SYDVKM. CDR3 protein: CASTDPLTSEAFF. DNA of the CDR3: TGTGCCAGCACCGACCCCTTGACAAGTGAAGCTTTCTTT. Using reference TRBV28 and TRBJ1-1 for the parts outside the CDR3, the full variable domain is DVKVTQSSRYLVKRTGEKVFLECVQDMDHENMFWYRQDPGLGLRLIYFSYDVKMKEKGDIPEGYSVSREKKERFSLILESASTNQTSMYLCASTDPLTSEAFFGQGTRLTVV.

Of note for this clonotype: A much larger clone lies one base from this, so it may be a read error. This rearrangement joins TRBV28 to TRBJ2-7; TRBD2 agrees at 7 bases. Per the germline V gene, CDR1 is MDHEN and CDR2 is SYDVKM. This CDR3 comprises 15 residues. With 4 bases clipped from V and 2 bases from J, the junction kept 8 bases outside the gene matches. CDR3: CASSSGPAGPYEQYF. In nucleotides, the CDR3 is TGTGCCAGCAGTTCCGGACCAGCGGGGCCCTACGAGCAGTACTTC.

The genes are TRBV11-1 and TRBJ2-7, with D unclear. The length of the CDR3 is 11 residues. Germline V lookup: CDR1 SGHAT, CDR2 FQDESV (reference sequence). Trimming pared 3 bases from V and 3 bases from J, leaving 3 bases between. CDR3 nucleotides: TGTGCCAGCAGCTTCCACTACGAGCAGTACTTC. This gives the protein CASSFHYEQYF.

This clonotype was observed many times. The chain couples TRBV28 to TRBJ2-2; 8 bases align to TRBD1. The CDR3 is 15 amino acids. V lost 5 bases, J lost 2 bases, and 4 bases stayed unmatched. Per germline, CDR1 MDHEN and CDR2 SYDVKM. The CDR3 loop is CASSTDRGNTGELFF. In nucleotides, the CDR3 is TGTGCCAGCAGTACCGACAGGGGAAACACCGGGGAGCTGTTTTTT.

The rearrangement joins TRBV10-2 to TRBJ2-1; D uncertain. Looked up from germline, CDR1 is WSHSY and CDR2 is SAAADI. The CDR3 sequence is 13 residues long. The V end was cut by 1 base, the J end by 3 bases, with 4 bases between. The CDR3 sequence: CASSEYSYNEQFF. The CDR3 DNA follows: TGCGCCAGCAGTGAGTATAGCTACAATGAGCAGTTCTTC.

This clonotype has ten or more counts. The chain carries TRBV7-8 and TRBJ1-6, with 7 bases matching TRBD1. The V gene's germline CDR1 is SGHVS and CDR2 FQNEAQ. Trimming cost V 6 bases and J 7 bases; bases outside gene matches: 9. The CDR3 totals 15 residues. The CDR3 sequence is CASRKGGTANSPLHF. In nucleotides, the CDR3 is TGTGCCAGCAGGAAGGGGGGGACAGCAAATTCACCCCTCCACTTT.

The CDR3 nucleotides are TGTGCCAGCAGCCCGACAGGGATCGACTATGGCTACACCTTC. It is translated as CASSPTGIDYGYTF. The rearrangement joins TRBV11-3 to TRBJ1-2, with 7 bases that match TRBD1. V lost 5 bases, J lost 3 bases, and 6 bases stayed unmatched. The germline V gene encodes CDR1 SGHNT and CDR2 YENEEA. The CDR3 is 14 residues long.

This clonotype has a handful of counts. The chain recombines TRBV9 with TRBJ1-2; D gene unclear. Trimming removed 0 bases at V and 1 base at J, with 10 bases between. CDR1 and CDR2 from the germline V gene are SGDLS and YYNGEE. This CDR3 has 15 amino acids. DNA of the CDR3: TGTGCCAGCAGCGTAGGACACAATGATAACTATGGCTACACCTTC. Its translation: CASSVGHNDNYGYTF.

This clonotype was found many times. J is TRBJ1-1 and V is TRBV7-9, with TRBD1 matching over 8 bases. The CDR3 is made up of 15 amino acids. Looked up from germline, CDR1 is SEHNR and CDR2 is FQNEAQ (reference sequence). With 5 bases clipped from V and 0 bases from J, the junction kept 5 bases outside the gene matches. The CDR3 spells CASSRGQGMNTEAFF. The CDR3 DNA sequence: TGTGCCAGCAGCCGCGGACAGGGCATGAACACTGAAGCTTTCTTT. Supplemented by reference TRBV7-9 and TRBJ1-1, the full variable domain reads DTGVSQNPRHKITKRGQNVTFRCDPISEHNRLYWYRQTLGQGPEFLTYFQNEAQLEKSRLLSDRFSAERPKGSFSTLEIQRTEQGDSAMYLCASSRGQGMNTEAFFGQGTRLTVV.

This clonotype occurred many times. The chain has TRBV28 and TRBJ2-2; 7 nucleotides line up with TRBD2. Germline V gives CDR1 MDHEN, CDR2 SYDVKM. The CDR3 consists of 14 residues. J lost 6 bases, V lost 2 bases, and 3 bases had no gene match. This CDR3 is CASSLAGVSGELFF. The CDR3 DNA follows: TGTGCCAGCAGTTTAGCGGGAGTTTCCGGGGAGCTGTTTTTT.

This clonotype has at least ten counts. The J gene is TRBJ2-1, the V gene TRBV12-3 or TRBV12-4; D not certain. This CDR3 has 15 amino acids. Trimming took 5 bases from V and 7 from J, leaving 18 bases between them. The CDR3 loop reads CASSQPPMTGNEQFF. CDR3 DNA sequence: TGTGCCAGCAGTCAACCCCCGATGACTGGAAATGAGCAGTTCTTC.

In its sample, this clonotype was seen a few times. The chain carries TRBV6-1 and TRBJ2-5, with D perhaps assigned TRBD1 or TRBD2 (6 bases each). This CDR3 region has 10 residues. Germline CDR1 MNHNS, CDR2 SASEGT. In DNA form, the CDR3 reads TGTGCAGTAGGGGGGGAGACCCAGTACTTC. Protein sequence: CAVGGETQYF.

This clonotype was recorded many times. V usage is TRBV12-3 or TRBV12-4 and J usage is TRBJ2-5, with a possible D match to TRBD2 (6 bases). V shed 5 bases and J shed 1 base, with 14 bases lying between them. This CDR3 is 15 amino acids long. The CDR3, as DNA: TGTGCCAGCAGTGACAGCGGGTCCGTCCAAGAGACCCAGTACTTC. Protein: CASSDSGSVQETQYF.

This clonotype was seen at least ten times. The CDR3 DNA reads TGTGCCTGGAGTGTACCCCCAGGGGTTGTCTACACCTTC. As protein: CAWSVPPGVVYTF. The J gene is TRBJ1-2, the V gene TRBV30, with D perhaps TRBD1 (6 bases). Germline CDR1 reads GTSNPN; CDR2 reads SVGIG (reference sequence). The CDR3 is made up of 13 amino acids. V shed 0 bases and J shed 10 bases, with 15 bases lying between them.

The chain carries TRBV19 and TRBJ1-5; tentative D call: TRBD1 (5 bases). The V gene lost 3 bases and the J gene lost 4 bases, with 16 bases spanning the gap. Germline CDR1 LNHDA, CDR2 SQIVND (reference sequence). This CDR3 region has 16 residues. The CDR3 protein is CASSISPGGSNQPQHF. CDR3 bases: TGTGCCAGTAGTATTTCTCCCGGGGGGTCAAATCAGCCCCAGCATTTT. The full variable domain, rest sourced from reference TRBV19 and TRBJ1-5, is DGGITQSPKYLFRKEGQNVTLSCEQNLNHDAMYWYRQDPGQGLRLIYYSQIVNDFQKGDIAEGYSVSREKKESFPLTVTSAQKNPTAFYLCASSISPGGSNQPQHFGDGTRLSIL.

The V call is TRBV20-1, the J call TRBJ2-1, with 14 bases identical to TRBD2. The V gene end was trimmed by 2 bases and the J gene end by 8 bases; junction bases not matched to a gene: 11. Germline V lookup: CDR1 DFQATT, CDR2 SNEGSKA (reference sequence). The length of the CDR3 is 17 residues. The CDR3 DNA reads TGCAGTGCTAGAAGGAAGGGGACTAGCGGGAGTAACGATGAGCAGTTCTTC. Protein: CSARRKGTSGSNDEQFF.